The 17 T cell receptor beta chains listed next were all sequenced from one sample in a study of chemoradiotherapy in HPV16-positive cancers. Data came from immunoSEQ multiplex PCR; TCRdb stores just in-frame clones and leaves some out. Of 20,000 or so clones in the sample, 84% were seen once. Sample: blood, taken from a patient who underwent chemoradiotherapy. The source of these receptors is a human donor with HPV-associated anogenital cancer.

V usage is TRBV9 and J usage is TRBJ2-1, with D perhaps matching TRBD1 (5 bases). V lost 4 bases and J 6 bases, leaving 14 bases between the germline ends. Germline V gene sequence: CDR1 SGDLS, CDR2 YYNGEE. This CDR3 is 14 amino acids long. In nucleotides, the CDR3 is TGTGCCAGCAGCCCTCGACCCGACAGCAATGAGCAGTTCTTC. Protein sequence: CASSPRPDSNEQFF.

The chain links TRBV19 to TRBJ2-6; D is unresolved. Germline assignment: CDR1 LNHDA and CDR2 SQIVND (reference sequence). CDR3 length equals 15 residues. The V end was cut by 7 bases, the J end by 4 bases, with 14 bases between. CDR3 sequence (DNA): TGTGCCAGTATCCCGGGCCACGAGGGGGCCAACGTCCTGACTTTC. Translated, it gives CASIPGHEGANVLTF.

V and J are TRBV19 and TRBJ1-5; 7 nucleotides match TRBD1. This CDR3 spans 14 amino acids. V shed 6 bases, J shed 3 bases, and the junction held 5 bases outside the gene matches. Germline assignment: CDR1 LNHDA and CDR2 SQIVND (reference sequence). CDR3 loop: CASSRDSYNQPQHF. In DNA form, the CDR3 reads TGTGCCAGTAGCCGGGACAGCTACAATCAGCCCCAGCATTTT.

The rearrangement uses TRBV21-1 and TRBJ2-1; TRBD1 was called by the table and not checked on the DNA. TRBV21-1 is a pseudogene segment. The length of the CDR3 is 13 residues. CDR3 sequence: CASSKGSGREQFF. CDR3 nucleotide sequence: TGTGCCAGCAGCAAAGGTTCAGGGCGGGAGCAGTTCTTC.

This clone is judged medium-sized. The chain couples TRBV7-9 to TRBJ1-2; weak D call: TRBD1 (5 bases). Germline V gene lookup returns CDR1 SEHNR and CDR2 FQNEAQ (reference sequence). The V end lost 1 base, the J end lost 4 bases, and 7 bases lay between the germline ends. The CDR3 contains 13 residues. The CDR3: CASSLGGTYGYTF. The CDR3 DNA reads TGTGCCAGCAGCTTAGGAGGGACCTATGGCTACACCTTC.

A single count supports this clone. The CDR3 DNA sequence: TGTGCCAGCAGCTCCCCCGACAGACTGAACACTGAAGCTTTCTTT. This gives the protein CASSSPDRLNTEAFF. V usage is TRBV7-9 and J usage is TRBJ1-1; tentatively, D is TRBD1 (5 bases). The germline V gene encodes CDR1 SEHNR and CDR2 FQNEAQ (reference sequence). The CDR3 covers 15 residues. V shed 4 bases and J shed 0 bases, with 12 bases lying between them.

With respect to this clone: At the DNA level, this CDR3 is encoded by other sequences in the same sample as well. The V call is TRBV20-1, the J call TRBJ2-7; D is undetermined. The germline V and J ends were trimmed by 0 bases and 3 bases, with 3 bases remaining between them. The V gene's germline CDR1 is DFQATT and CDR2 SNEGSKA (reference sequence). CDR3 length: 11 amino acids. CDR3 loop: CSARDSYEQYF. Written as DNA, the CDR3 is TGCAGTGCTAGAGACAGCTACGAGCAGTACTTC.

This clone appeared a single time. This chain links TRBV5-6 with TRBJ2-3; no clear D gene. In germline, CDR1 is SGHDT, CDR2 YYEEEE. The V and J ends lost 4 bases and 5 bases respectively, with 8 bases between them. The CDR3 is 12 amino acids. The CDR3 loop is CASSPDQDTQYF. CDR3 bases: TGTGCCAGCAGCCCGGATCAAGATACGCAGTATTTT.

The rearrangement uses TRBV27 and TRBJ2-5, with TRBD1 matching over 10 bases. CDR1 and CDR2 (germline): MNHEY, SMNVEV (reference sequence). The CDR3 covers 14 residues. J was trimmed by 7 bases and V by 4 bases; bases with no gene match: 6. CDR3 protein: CASSSRQGAGTQYF. Here the CDR3 DNA reads TGTGCCAGCAGTTCGCGACAGGGGGCTGGGACCCAGTACTTC.

The chain couples TRBV29-1 to TRBJ2-2; TRBD1 matches at 9 bases. The CDR3 spans 14 residues. V lost 7 bases, J lost 5 bases, and 8 bases stayed unmatched. Germline loops: CDR1 SQVTM, CDR2 ANQGSEA. This chain's CDR3 is CSADPGQGTGELFF. The CDR3 nucleotides are TGCAGCGCGGACCCGGGACAGGGTACCGGGGAGCTGTTTTTT.

This chain connects TRBV6-6 to TRBJ2-3, with unresolved D. This CDR3 has 13 amino acids. In germline, CDR1 is MNHNY, CDR2 SVGAGI (reference sequence). Trimming removed 6 bases at V and 2 bases at J, with 9 bases between. CDR3: CASSPGYTDTQYF. The CDR3 region has the DNA TGTGCCAGCAGCCCCGGCTACACAGATACGCAGTATTTT.

V gene TRBV15 combines with J gene TRBJ2-3, with 8 bases identical to TRBD2. The germline CDR1 and CDR2 sequences are LNHNV and YYDKDF (reference sequence). The CDR3 has 16 amino acids. V gave up 3 bases and J gave up 1 base; unmatched junction bases: 6. The CDR3 region is CATSRGLAGRTDTQYF. CDR3 bases: TGTGCCACCAGCAGGGGTTTAGCGGGGCGCACAGATACGCAGTATTTT.

The chain has TRBV6-5 and TRBJ1-2; no definite D call. V lost 4 bases, J lost 5 bases, and 17 bases lay in between. This CDR3 has 15 amino acids. Germline CDR1 and CDR2: MNHEY and SVGAGI. The CDR3 region is CASSSLAAGKYGYTF. CDR3 nucleotide sequence: TGTGCCAGCAGTTCACTGGCAGCCGGAAAATATGGCTACACCTTC.

V gene TRBV2 combines with J gene TRBJ1-3; D call uncertain. V was trimmed by 1 base and J by 0 bases, leaving 4 bases between them. This CDR3 is built from 14 residues. Germline assignment: CDR1 SNHLY and CDR2 FYNNEI. The CDR3 spells CASSEDISGNTIYF. The CDR3 region has the DNA TGTGCCAGCAGTGAAGACATCTCTGGAAACACCATATATTTT.

The chain carries TRBV28 and TRBJ1-1; D may be TRBD1 (5 bases). Germline CDR1 is MDHEN and CDR2 is SYDVKM. V was shortened by 10 bases and J by 12 bases, with 21 bases between the two germline ends. The CDR3 is made up of 12 amino acids. DNA of the CDR3: TGTGCCACCGAGGTGGGGCTAGGATTGTCTTTCTTT. Translated: CATEVGLGLSFF.

The gene calls are TRBV5-4 and TRBJ2-7; D is tentatively TRBD1 or TRBD2 (6 bases each). This CDR3 spans 15 amino acids. Germline CDR1 is SGHNT and CDR2 is YYREEE (reference sequence). V was cut by 4 bases and J by 0 bases, with 14 bases left in between. CDR3: CASSEKGGLSYEQYF. In DNA, the CDR3 is TGTGCCAGCAGCGAAAAGGGGGGACTCTCCTACGAGCAGTACTTC.

The chain is built from TRBV19 and TRBJ1-5, with 7 bases that match TRBD1. The germline V gene has CDR1 LNHDA and CDR2 SQIVND (reference sequence). V was pared by 7 bases and J by 2 bases, with 5 bases of the junction left unmatched. CDR3 length equals 14 residues. The CDR3: CASIDRVGNQPQHF. As DNA, the CDR3 is TGTGCCAGTATAGACAGGGTGGGCAATCAGCCCCAGCATTTT.